Presented here are 27 T cell receptor beta chains from one specimen sequenced in a study of blood T cell repertoires in COVID-19. TCRdb's copy holds only in-frame clones and misses some; the assay was immunoSEQ multiplex PCR. The top ten clones hold about 5% of a sample with around 300,000 clones, more than 70% of them seen once. The sample consisted of PBMCs or T cells enriched from blood (not recorded which). The source of these receptors is a young woman who had recovered from COVID-19.

This chain's CDR3 is CSVGIGTGANEQYF. The CDR3 DNA sequence: TGCAGCGTCGGGATCGGGACAGGAGCCAACGAGCAGTACTTC. J is TRBJ2-7 and V is TRBV29-1, with TRBD1 matching 8 bases. The V gene end was trimmed by 6 bases and the J gene end by 5 bases; junction bases not matched to a gene: 12. In germline, CDR1 is SQVTM, CDR2 ANQGSEA. The CDR3 runs to 14 residues.

The V gene is TRBV20-1, the J gene TRBJ2-3; D unresolved. The germline CDR1 and CDR2 sequences are DFQATT and SNEGSKA (reference sequence). The V gene lost 5 bases and the J gene lost 8 bases, with 11 bases spanning the gap. The CDR3 has 11 amino acids. This chain's CDR3 is CSAYTGVTQYF. The DNA for the CDR3 is TGCAGTGCTTACACGGGTGTTACGCAGTATTTT.

The CDR3, as DNA: TGTGCCAGCAGCCATATTAGCGGGGGGGCGGGAGATACGCAGTATTTT. Translating it yields CASSHISGGAGDTQYF. The V gene is TRBV5-4, the J gene TRBJ2-3; 11 bases are a match to TRBD2. The V gene end was trimmed by 4 bases and the J gene end by 5 bases; junction bases not matched to a gene: 9. The CDR3 has 16 amino acids. Germline CDR1 reads SGHNT; CDR2 reads YYREEE (reference sequence).

This clone was seen ten or more times. The chain couples TRBV7-9 to TRBJ2-7, with a tentative D call TRBD2 (6 bases). CDR3 size: 11 residues. The V gene lost 5 bases and the J gene lost 6 bases, with 8 bases spanning the gap. CDR1 and CDR2 from the germline V gene are SEHNR and FQNEAQ (reference sequence). The CDR3 DNA is TGTGCCAGCAGCGCGGGGCTCGAGCAGTACTTC. The encoded protein is CASSAGLEQYF.

This chain uses TRBV5-1 with TRBJ1-1, with D unclear. This CDR3 has 15 amino acids. Trimming left V 0 bases short and J 0 bases short, with 9 bases between. Germline CDR1 reads SGHRS; CDR2 reads YFSETQ. CDR3 nucleotides: TGCGCCAGCAGCTTGGGCCTCCCTATGAACACTGAAGCTTTCTTT. Protein: CASSLGLPMNTEAFF.

The chain joins TRBV7-8 to TRBJ1-6; D might be TRBD1 (5 bases). V was shortened by 4 bases and J by 8 bases, with 15 bases between the two germline ends. CDR1 SGHVS and CDR2 FQNEAQ come from the germline V gene. The CDR3 has 15 residues. The CDR3 protein is CASSSQGSLDSPLHF. CDR3 in DNA: TGTGCCAGCAGCTCCCAGGGAAGTCTGGATTCACCCCTCCACTTT.

The genes are TRBV9 and TRBJ2-2; no clear D. This CDR3 is built from 15 residues. Looked up from germline, CDR1 is SGDLS and CDR2 is YYNGEE. V lost 3 bases and J lost 0, with 9 bases in between. The chain's CDR3 is CASSAYTANTGELFF. CDR3 nucleotide sequence: TGTGCCAGCAGCGCATACACCGCGAACACCGGGGAGCTGTTTTTT.

The chain recombines TRBV6-5 with TRBJ2-7; 7 positions agree with TRBD2. The germline V gene has CDR1 MNHEY and CDR2 SVGAGI. This CDR3 contains 14 residues. V was clipped by 10 bases and J by 3 bases; unmatched bases: 12. The CDR3 sequence is CATNSGTNFYEQYF. CDR3 in DNA: TGTGCCACTAACTCCGGGACTAACTTCTACGAGCAGTACTTC.

The sample holds one count of this clone. This chain links TRBV7-3 with TRBJ2-7; the match to TRBD1 covers 7 bases. This CDR3 region has 15 residues. CDR1 SGHTA and CDR2 FQGTGA come from the germline V gene. J was trimmed by 4 bases and V by 5 bases; bases with no gene match: 11. The CDR3 DNA reads as TGTGCCAGCAGCCCAGGAGTGAGGGGGCTATACGAGCAGTACTTC. Translated: CASSPGVRGLYEQYF. Full variable domain (outside the CDR3, taken from reference TRBV7-3 and TRBJ2-7): GAGVSQTPSNKVTEKGKYVELRCDPISGHTALYWYRQSLGQGPEFLIYFQGTGAADDSGLPNDRFFAVRPEGSVSTLKIQRTERGDSAVYLCASSPGVRGLYEQYFGPGTRLTVT.

The table lists this clone with a count of one. The CDR3 sequence: CASGGRDRAYNEQFF. The CDR3, as DNA: TGTGCCAGCGGAGGAAGGGACAGGGCCTACAATGAGCAGTTCTTC. The J gene is TRBJ2-1, the V gene TRBV3-1 (or the pseudogene TRBV3-2); 9 bases map to TRBD1. V gave up 8 bases and J gave up 2 bases; unmatched junction bases: 7. Germline-derived CDR1 and CDR2 are LGHDT and YNNKEL (reference sequence). The CDR3 sequence is 15 residues long.

J is TRBJ1-1 and V is TRBV4-2; 7 positions agree with TRBD1. Germline CDR1 reads LGHNA; CDR2 reads YNFKEQ. CDR3 length: 15 residues. The V and J ends lost 0 bases and 6 bases, in that order; junction bases with no gene match: 7. CDR3 sequence reads: CASSQDLPTGSEAFF. The CDR3 nucleotides are TGTGCCAGCAGCCAAGATTTGCCGACAGGGTCTGAAGCTTTCTTT.

This clone came up once. The rearrangement uses TRBV19 and TRBJ1-3, with 7 nucleotides matching TRBD1. CDR1 is LNHDA, CDR2 SQIVND, per germline (reference sequence). The CDR3 consists of 13 residues. V was pared by 10 bases and J by 3 bases, with 6 bases of the junction left unmatched. The CDR3 DNA reads TGTGCCACAAAGACAGGGAATGGAAACACCATATATTTT. It codes for CATKTGNGNTIYF.

In its sample, this clone was seen a few times. V gene TRBV19 combines with J gene TRBJ1-2, with D perhaps TRBD1 (5 bases). The germline CDR1 and CDR2 sequences are LNHDA and SQIVND (reference sequence). CDR3 length: 10 amino acids. This chain's CDR3 is CASGDYGYTF. The CDR3 bases are TGTGCATCGGGGGACTATGGCTACACCTTC.

This clone was seen just once. V is TRBV10-3 and J is TRBJ1-3; tentative D call: TRBD1 (6 bases). The CDR3 extends over 13 amino acids. CDR1 is ENHRY and CDR2 is SYGVKD in the germline V gene. The V and J ends lost 10 bases and 3 bases respectively, with 13 bases between them. The CDR3: CATDGQYGNTIYF. CDR3 DNA sequence: TGTGCCACAGATGGACAGTATGGAAACACCATATATTTT.

V and J are TRBV5-4 and TRBJ1-1; a possible D gene is TRBD1 (6 bases). The V gene lost 4 bases and the J gene lost 7 bases, with 17 bases spanning the gap. CDR3 size: 14 residues. Germline V gene lookup returns CDR1 SGHNT and CDR2 YYREEE (reference sequence). The CDR3 DNA reads as TGTGCCAGCAGCAGAGTCGAGTCCAGGGGTGAAGCTTTCTTT. Translation: CASSRVESRGEAFF.

The chain combines TRBV10-3 with TRBJ2-1; 7 positions match TRBD1. Germline V CDR1 and CDR2: ENHRY, SYGVKD. Germline trimming cut 11 bases from V and 4 bases from J; bases unmatched to any gene: 23. The CDR3 consists of 18 residues. The CDR3 DNA follows: TGTGCCGTGACTTCCGGGACAGATCCTAAGGGGGCTTACAATGAGCAGTTCTTC. Encoded protein: CAVTSGTDPKGAYNEQFF.

This clone was observed a single time. The chain combines TRBV6-5 with TRBJ2-1, with 9 bases matching TRBD2. The germline CDR1 and CDR2 sequences are MNHEY and SVGAGI. V lost 6 bases and J lost 7; bases outside the gene matches: 10. This CDR3 is 15 amino acids long. CDR3 in DNA: TGTGCCAGCAGATTCGCGGGGGGGAGGTTAAATGAGCAGTTCTTC. The encoded protein is CASRFAGGRLNEQFF.

The V and J genes are TRBV30 and TRBJ2-7; a possible D gene is TRBD1 (6 bases). Germline V gene lookup returns CDR1 GTSNPN and CDR2 SVGIG (reference sequence). V lost 0 bases to trimming and J lost 5 bases, with 11 bases between them. The CDR3 is made up of 13 amino acids. CDR3 nucleotide sequence: TGTGCCTGGAGTGTGCAGGGGAAGGACGAGCAGTACTTC. The encoded protein is CAWSVQGKDEQYF.

This clone was seen only a few times. This rearrangement joins TRBV10-3 to TRBJ1-4, with 9 nucleotides matching TRBD1. Germline CDR1 reads ENHRY; CDR2 reads SYGVKD. V shed 11 bases, J shed 6 bases, and the junction held 4 bases outside the gene matches. The CDR3 covers 12 residues. The CDR3: CASTGGDEKLFF. CDR3 nucleotides: TGTGCCTCGACAGGGGGGGATGAAAAACTGTTTTTT.

The V gene is TRBV6-5, the J gene TRBJ1-5, with a possible D match to TRBD1 (5 bases). Per the germline V gene, CDR1 is MNHEY and CDR2 is SVGAGI. V was clipped by 6 bases and J by 1 base, with 10 bases between them. CDR3 length equals 14 residues. The CDR3 protein is CASSAGGSNQPQHF. The CDR3 DNA follows: TGTGCCAGCAGCGCCGGGGGAAGCAATCAGCCCCAGCATTTT.

The chain carries TRBV12-3 or TRBV12-4 and TRBJ2-3, with TRBD1 matching over 7 bases. The CDR3 totals 13 residues. The V and J ends lost 5 bases and 3 bases, in that order; junction bases with no gene match: 2. Here the CDR3 reads CASSLRGTDTQYF. CDR3 nucleotide sequence: TGTGCCAGCAGTCTCAGGGGGACAGATACGCAGTATTTT.

The chain recombines TRBV2 with TRBJ1-4; D might be TRBD1 (5 bases). Trimming pared 2 bases from V and 8 bases from J, leaving 12 bases between. The germline V gene encodes CDR1 SNHLY and CDR2 FYNNEI. The CDR3 length is 14 residues. CDR3 sequence reads: CASSERQGKEKLFF. In nucleotides, the CDR3 is TGTGCCAGCAGTGAAAGGCAGGGAAAGGAAAAACTGTTTTTT.

This chain links TRBV21-1 with TRBJ1-5; the table calls TRBD1, which could not be checked here. TRBV21-1 is deemed a pseudogene. The CDR3 sequence is 16 residues long. The CDR3: CASSGGQSARDQPQHF. CDR3 DNA sequence: TGTGCCAGCAGCGGGGGACAGTCAGCTAGGGATCAGCCCCAGCATTTT.

A single count supports this clone. This chain connects TRBV7-2 to TRBJ2-1; 7 nucleotides line up with TRBD2. J was trimmed by 7 bases and V by 1 base; bases with no gene match: 7. The CDR3 contains 15 residues. The germline CDR1 and CDR2 sequences are SGHTA and FQGNSA. The CDR3 protein is CASSLGWGLRNEQFF. The CDR3 region has the DNA TGTGCCAGCAGCTTAGGTTGGGGACTAAGGAATGAGCAGTTCTTC.

The rearrangement joins TRBV19 to TRBJ2-7; 7 bases are a match to TRBD1. CDR1 is LNHDA, CDR2 SQIVND, per germline (reference sequence). V dropped 3 bases and J dropped 2; count of bases not matched to a gene: 4. CDR3 length equals 14 residues. CDR3 nucleotide sequence: TGTGCCAGTAGTATTCGGGGACAGCCCTACGAGCAGTACTTC. Protein product: CASSIRGQPYEQYF.

The genes are TRBV18 and TRBJ2-3, with 12 bases matching TRBD1. V lost 1 base, J lost 0 bases, and 20 bases stayed unmatched. This CDR3 spans 23 amino acids. Germline lookup yields CDR1 KGHSH and CDR2 LQKENI. This CDR3 is CASSPRRFGTGGVLIRSTDTQYF. The CDR3, as DNA: TGTGCCAGCTCACCACGCAGGTTCGGGACAGGGGGCGTACTAATCCGGAGCACAGATACGCAGTATTTT.

This chain joins TRBV25-1 and TRBJ2-4, with D uncertain. V shed 0 bases and J shed 3 bases, with 3 bases lying between them. CDR1 and CDR2 from the germline V gene are MGHDK and SYGVNS. The CDR3 has 13 residues. CDR3 DNA sequence: TGTGCCAGCAGTGAATACGGCAAAAACATTCAGTACTTC. Residues: CASSEYGKNIQYF.